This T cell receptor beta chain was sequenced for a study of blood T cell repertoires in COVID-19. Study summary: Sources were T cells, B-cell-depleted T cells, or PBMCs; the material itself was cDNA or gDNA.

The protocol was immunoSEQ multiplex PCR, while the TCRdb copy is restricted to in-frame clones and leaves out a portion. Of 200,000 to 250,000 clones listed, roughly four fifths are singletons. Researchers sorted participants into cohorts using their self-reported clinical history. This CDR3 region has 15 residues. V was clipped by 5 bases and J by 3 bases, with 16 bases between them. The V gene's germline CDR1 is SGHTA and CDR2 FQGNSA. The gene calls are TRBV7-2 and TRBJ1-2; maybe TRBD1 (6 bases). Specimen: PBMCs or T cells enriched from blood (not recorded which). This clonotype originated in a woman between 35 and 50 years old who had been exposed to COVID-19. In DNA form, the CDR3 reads TGTGCCAGCAGCACCTACACAGGGTTGGACTATGGCTACACCTTC. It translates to CASSTYTGLDYGYTF.